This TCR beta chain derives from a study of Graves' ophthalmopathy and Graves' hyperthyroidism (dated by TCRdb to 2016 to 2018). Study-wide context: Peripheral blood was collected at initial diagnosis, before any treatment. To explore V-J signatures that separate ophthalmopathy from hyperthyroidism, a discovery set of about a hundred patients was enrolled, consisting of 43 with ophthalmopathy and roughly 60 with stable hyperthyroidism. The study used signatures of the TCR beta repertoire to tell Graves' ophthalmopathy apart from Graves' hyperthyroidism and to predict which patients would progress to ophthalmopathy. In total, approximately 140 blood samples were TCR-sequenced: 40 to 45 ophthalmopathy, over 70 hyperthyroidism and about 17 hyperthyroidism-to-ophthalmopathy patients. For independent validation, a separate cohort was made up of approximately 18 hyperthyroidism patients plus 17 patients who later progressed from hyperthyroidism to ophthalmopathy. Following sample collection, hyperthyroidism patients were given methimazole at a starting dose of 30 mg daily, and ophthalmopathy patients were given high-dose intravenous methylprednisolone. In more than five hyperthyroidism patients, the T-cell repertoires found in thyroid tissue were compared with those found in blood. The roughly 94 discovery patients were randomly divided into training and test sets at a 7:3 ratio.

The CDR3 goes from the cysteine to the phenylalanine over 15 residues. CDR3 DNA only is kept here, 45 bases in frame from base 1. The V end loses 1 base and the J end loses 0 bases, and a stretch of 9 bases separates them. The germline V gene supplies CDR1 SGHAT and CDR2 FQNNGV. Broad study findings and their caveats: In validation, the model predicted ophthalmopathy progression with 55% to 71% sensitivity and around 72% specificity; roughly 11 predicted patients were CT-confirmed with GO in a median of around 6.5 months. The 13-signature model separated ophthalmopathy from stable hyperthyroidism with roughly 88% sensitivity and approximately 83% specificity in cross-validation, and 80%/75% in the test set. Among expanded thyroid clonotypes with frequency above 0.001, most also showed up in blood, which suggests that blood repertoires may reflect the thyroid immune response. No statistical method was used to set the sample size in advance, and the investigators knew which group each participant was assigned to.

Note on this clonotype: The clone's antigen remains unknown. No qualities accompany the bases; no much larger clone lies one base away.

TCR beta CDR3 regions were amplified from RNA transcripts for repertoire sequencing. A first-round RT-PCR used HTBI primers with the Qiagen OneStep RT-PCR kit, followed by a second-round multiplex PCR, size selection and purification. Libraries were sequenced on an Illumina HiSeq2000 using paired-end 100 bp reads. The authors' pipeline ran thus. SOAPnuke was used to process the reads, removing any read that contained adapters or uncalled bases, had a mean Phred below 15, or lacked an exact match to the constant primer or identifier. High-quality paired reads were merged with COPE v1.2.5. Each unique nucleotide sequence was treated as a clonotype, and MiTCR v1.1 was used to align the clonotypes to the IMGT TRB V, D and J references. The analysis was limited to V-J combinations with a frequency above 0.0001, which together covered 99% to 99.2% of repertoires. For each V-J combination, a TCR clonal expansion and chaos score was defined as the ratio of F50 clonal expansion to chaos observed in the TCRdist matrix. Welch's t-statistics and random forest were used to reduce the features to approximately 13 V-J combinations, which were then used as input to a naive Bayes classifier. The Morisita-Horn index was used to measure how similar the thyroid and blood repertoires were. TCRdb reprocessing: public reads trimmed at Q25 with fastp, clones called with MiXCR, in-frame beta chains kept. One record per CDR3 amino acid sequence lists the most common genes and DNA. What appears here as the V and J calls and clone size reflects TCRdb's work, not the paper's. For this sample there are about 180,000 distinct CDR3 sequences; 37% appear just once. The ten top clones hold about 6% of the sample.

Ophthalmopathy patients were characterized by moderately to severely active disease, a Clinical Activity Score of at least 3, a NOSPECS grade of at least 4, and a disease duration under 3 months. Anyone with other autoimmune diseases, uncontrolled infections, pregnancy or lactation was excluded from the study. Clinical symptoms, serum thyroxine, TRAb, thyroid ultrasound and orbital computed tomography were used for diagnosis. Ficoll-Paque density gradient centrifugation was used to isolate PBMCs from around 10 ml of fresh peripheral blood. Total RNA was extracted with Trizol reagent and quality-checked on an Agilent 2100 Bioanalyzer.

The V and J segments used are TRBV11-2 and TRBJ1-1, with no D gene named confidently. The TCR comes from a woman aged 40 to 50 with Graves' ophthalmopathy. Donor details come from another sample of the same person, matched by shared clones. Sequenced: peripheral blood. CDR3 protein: CASSLGPAVNTEAFF. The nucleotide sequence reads TGTGCCAGCAGCTTAGGCCCAGCCGTGAACACTGAAGCTTTCTTT.